These 22 T cell receptor beta chains were all obtained from the same sample, sequenced in a study of blood T cell repertoires in COVID-19. This table comes from immunoSEQ multiplex PCR, and its TCRdb copy is limited to in-frame clones, with some not included. Seen here are around 310,000 clones, over 75% observed once, and the top ten hold approximately 6.8%. Sequences were obtained from peripheral blood. The source of these receptors is a woman aged 25 to 45 with COVID-19, enrolled during active disease.

This clone came up once. The chain is built from TRBV19 and TRBJ1-1; TRBD1 is a possible D gene (6 bases). CDR3 length: 15 amino acids. CDR1 LNHDA and CDR2 SQIVND come from the germline V gene (reference sequence). V gave up 5 bases and J gave up 4 bases, with 17 bases separating them. The CDR3, as DNA: TGTGCCAGTAGTGTACAGGGCAGTCTTCCCACTGAAGCTTTCTTT. Protein sequence: CASSVQGSLPTEAFF.

The rearrangement uses TRBV9 and TRBJ2-3; 8 bases are a match to TRBD2. This CDR3 contains 16 residues. Germline lookup yields CDR1 SGDLS and CDR2 YYNGEE. V lost 3 bases, J lost 1 base, and 7 bases stayed unmatched. CDR3 nucleotides: TGTGCCAGCAGCGAAGAAGCGGGAGCCGGCACAGATACGCAGTATTTT. Translation gives CASSEEAGAGTDTQYF. Supplemented by reference TRBV9 and TRBJ2-3, the full variable domain reads DSGVTQTPKHLITATGQRVTLRCSPRSGDLSVYWYQQSLDQGLQFLIQYYNGEERAKGNILERFSAQQFPDLHSELNLSSLELGDSALYFCASSEEAGAGTDTQYFGPGTRLTVL.

This chain joins TRBV9 and TRBJ2-1, with TRBD2 matching 7 bases. The V and J ends lost 3 bases and 7 bases, in that order; junction bases with no gene match: 7. Germline CDR1 SGDLS, CDR2 YYNGEE. The CDR3 is made up of 14 amino acids. Written as DNA, the CDR3 is TGTGCCAGCAGCGCCGGGACTACCTTTAATGAGCAGTTCTTC. Protein product: CASSAGTTFNEQFF. The full variable domain, in which reference TRBV9 and TRBJ2-1 provide the parts outside the CDR3, is DSGVTQTPKHLITATGQRVTLRCSPRSGDLSVYWYQQSLDQGLQFLIQYYNGEERAKGNILERFSAQQFPDLHSELNLSSLELGDSALYFCASSAGTTFNEQFFGPGTRLTVL.

As DNA, the CDR3 is TGTGCCAGCAGCGTGTCCGGGACACCCTACGAGCAGTACTTC. This encodes CASSVSGTPYEQYF. The rearrangement uses TRBV9 and TRBJ2-7; D possibly corresponds to TRBD1 (6 bases). The CDR3 sequence is 14 residues long. V was cut by 2 bases and J by 2 bases, with 11 bases left in between. Germline CDR1 reads SGDLS; CDR2 reads YYNGEE.

The chain uses TRBV30 and TRBJ2-1; 10 bases match TRBD2. V lost 3 bases, J lost 0 bases, and 8 bases stayed unmatched. Looked up from germline, CDR1 is GTSNPN and CDR2 is SVGIG (reference sequence). This CDR3 region has 17 residues. CDR3 sequence: CAWRPGASGSSYNEQFF. DNA of the CDR3: TGTGCCTGGAGGCCTGGGGCTAGCGGGAGCTCCTACAATGAGCAGTTCTTC.

The chain combines TRBV19 with TRBJ2-1; 7 bases are shared with TRBD2. In germline, CDR1 is LNHDA, CDR2 SQIVND (reference sequence). J lost 7 bases, V lost 0 bases, and 6 bases had no gene match. This CDR3 has 15 residues. CDR3 sequence: CASSIDQKRGNEQFF. CDR3 DNA: TGTGCCAGTAGTATAGATCAGAAGCGGGGAAATGAGCAGTTCTTC.

This clone was picked up one time. The chain has TRBV30 and TRBJ2-2; TRBD2 matches 8 bases. Germline V gene sequence: CDR1 GTSNPN, CDR2 SVGIG (reference sequence). The V and J ends lost 3 bases and 6 bases, in that order; junction bases with no gene match: 6. This CDR3 is built from 14 residues. The CDR3 DNA sequence: TGTGCCTGGAGGCCGGGACTAGGGGCCGGGGAGCTGTTTTTT. Its translation is CAWRPGLGAGELFF.

The chain carries TRBV18 and TRBJ1-4; no definite D call. CDR1 and CDR2 (germline): KGHSH, LQKENI. This CDR3 is built from 14 residues. V was shortened by 4 bases and J by 4 bases, with 10 bases between the two germline ends. As DNA, the CDR3 is TGTGCCAGCTCACTCGGACGGGATAATGAAAAACTGTTTTTT. Translating gives CASSLGRDNEKLFF.

The genes are TRBV30 and TRBJ1-2, with 8 bases identical to TRBD1. CDR3 length equals 13 residues. J gave up 8 bases and V 0 bases, and 5 bases lay outside the gene matches. Germline lookup yields CDR1 GTSNPN and CDR2 SVGIG (reference sequence). CDR3 sequence: CAWSVGQALGYTF. CDR3 DNA sequence: TGTGCCTGGAGTGTGGGACAGGCCTTGGGCTACACCTTC.

The chain joins TRBV6-6 to TRBJ2-2; no reliable D call. Trimming pared 6 bases from V and 7 bases from J, leaving 6 bases between. Germline assignment: CDR1 MNHNY and CDR2 SVGAGI (reference sequence). This CDR3 is built from 11 residues. The CDR3 DNA is TGTGCCAGCAGCACCGGCGGGGAGCTGTTTTTT. It codes for CASSTGGELFF.

This chain links TRBV19 with TRBJ1-6; D gene unclear. The CDR3 runs to 14 residues. Trimming removed 8 bases from V and 7 bases from J, with 15 bases in between. The V gene's germline CDR1 is LNHDA and CDR2 SQIVND (reference sequence). This CDR3 is CASSPGLVNSPLHF. CDR3 bases: TGTGCCAGTTCCCCTGGCCTGGTGAATTCACCCCTCCACTTT.

CDR3 nucleotide sequence: TGCGCCAGCAGCTTGATTCCAGGGGTATACACTGAAGCTTTCTTT. This sequence encodes CASSLIPGVYTEAFF. The rearrangement joins TRBV5-1 to TRBJ1-1; tentatively, D is TRBD1 (6 bases). There are 15 residues in the CDR3. Trimming left V 1 base short and J 3 bases short, with 13 bases between. From germline, CDR1 is SGHRS and CDR2 YFSETQ.

V and J are TRBV6-5 and TRBJ2-7, with D possibly matching TRBD1 (5 bases). Germline CDR1 MNHEY, CDR2 SVGAGI. The CDR3 sequence is 15 residues long. V was cut by 2 bases and J by 2 bases, with 13 bases left in between. The CDR3 DNA follows: TGTGCCAGCAGTTACGGGGCAGGCCTTACCTACGAGCAGTACTTC. Translation: CASSYGAGLTYEQYF.

The chain couples TRBV20-1 to TRBJ2-5; 7 bases map to TRBD2. The CDR3 consists of 16 residues. The germline V gene has CDR1 DFQATT and CDR2 SNEGSKA (reference sequence). The ends lost 3 bases at V and 4 bases at J; junction bases unmatched: 14. CDR3 DNA: TGCAGTGCTAGTCCCCTATCGAGAGGGAGGGGAGAGACCCAGTACTTC. This translates into CSASPLSRGRGETQYF.

As for this clone: In the same sample, other DNA sequences code for this CDR3. The chain links TRBV10-1 to TRBJ2-7, with D maybe TRBD2 (6 bases). The germline gives CDR1 WNHNN, CDR2 SYGVQD (reference sequence). The CDR3 runs 13 residues. V lost 2 bases to trimming and J lost 2 bases, with 7 bases between them. CDR3 amino acids: CASSETGAYEQYF. CDR3 in DNA: TGCGCCAGCAGTGAGACGGGAGCCTACGAGCAGTACTTC.

The rearrangement links TRBV2 to TRBJ1-4, with a possible D match to TRBD1 (5 bases). The V gene lost 8 bases and the J gene lost 12 bases, with 16 bases spanning the gap. The germline V gene has CDR1 SNHLY and CDR2 FYNNEI. The CDR3 spans 12 residues. CDR3 sequence (DNA): TGTGCCAGCCGTTGGGGGGTCGGGGAACTGTTTTTT. Translating it yields CASRWGVGELFF.

The rearrangement joins TRBV30 to TRBJ2-7; D remains ambiguous. Trimming took 0 bases from V and 0 from J, leaving 3 bases between them. Germline lookup yields CDR1 GTSNPN and CDR2 SVGIG (reference sequence). This CDR3 comprises 12 residues. CDR3 in amino acids: CAWSVSSYEQYF. The CDR3 DNA follows: TGTGCCTGGAGTGTCAGCTCCTACGAGCAGTACTTC.

The chain links TRBV9 to TRBJ2-5; TRBD2 agrees at 7 bases. The CDR3 has 16 residues. Germline V CDR1 and CDR2: SGDLS, YYNGEE. With V trimmed by 4 bases and J by 0 bases, 9 bases remained unmatched. In nucleotides, the CDR3 is TGTGCCAGCAGCTTAACGACTAGCCCGTACCAAGAGACCCAGTACTTC. Its protein product is CASSLTTSPYQETQYF.

This chain links TRBV28 with TRBJ2-7, with D tentatively TRBD1 (6 bases). Trimming removed 4 bases from V and 2 bases from J, with 12 bases in between. Germline V CDR1 and CDR2: MDHEN, SYDVKM. The CDR3 covers 14 residues. The CDR3 bases are TGTGCCAGCAGTTCCGGAGGACAGACCTACGAGCAGTACTTC. It encodes CASSSGGQTYEQYF.

The J gene is TRBJ1-3, the V gene TRBV28, with 8 bases matching TRBD1. This CDR3 contains 15 residues. Germline V gene data show CDR1 as MDHEN and CDR2 as SYDVKM. The V gene end was trimmed by 6 bases and the J gene end by 2 bases; junction bases not matched to a gene: 6. The chain's CDR3 is CASSHPGGTGNTIYF. The CDR3 nucleotides read TGTGCCAGCAGCCACCCAGGGGGCACTGGAAACACCATATATTTT.

As for this clone: Other nucleotide sequences in the sample specify the same CDR3. V gene TRBV9 combines with J gene TRBJ1-2; D unresolved. The germline CDR1 and CDR2 sequences are SGDLS and YYNGEE. This CDR3 spans 13 amino acids. With 1 base removed from V and 4 bases from J, the gap between germline ends came to 8 bases. This CDR3 reads CASSVSGSYGYTF. In DNA, the CDR3 is TGTGCCAGCAGCGTATCAGGTTCCTATGGCTACACCTTC.

The rearrangement links TRBV6-6 to TRBJ2-7; 10 bases line up with TRBD2. Germline V gene sequence: CDR1 MNHNY, CDR2 SVGAGI (reference sequence). There are 13 residues in the CDR3. V gave up 6 bases and J gave up 2 bases; unmatched junction bases: 1. CDR3 sequence (DNA): TGTGCCAGCAGCAGCGGGAGGGCCTACGAGCAGTACTTC. The encoded protein is CASSSGRAYEQYF.